The source of this T cell receptor (beta chain) is a study of T-cell reconstitution after alpha-beta-depleted transplantation in children. During its preparation, the TCRbeta library received unique molecular identifiers. TCRdb independently ran MiXCR on the PCR reads; one entry per CDR3 protein. The sample includes about 540,000 distinct CDR3 sequences, 27% of them seen just once. This CDR3 region has 14 residues. Germline V CDR1 and CDR2: DFQATT, SNEGSKA (reference sequence). Trimming stripped 3 bases from V and 2 bases from J, with 11 bases between. Study-wide results and caveats: Fresh T-cell production supplied most of the T-cell counts and diversity seen one year after transplant. Where some patients showed high TCRbeta diversity at day 60, it came from recipient T cells and thymic progenitors that had survived. Expanded clones from the graft, numbering several hundred, reportedly supplied alpha-beta T cells about two months after transplant.

Regarding this clonotype: Its antigen remains unidentified.

The TCR originated in a boy younger than two with Wiskott-Aldrich syndrome, due to receive a stem cell transplant. The material sequenced was PBMCs, taken before TCRalphabeta/CD19-depleted stem cell transplant. The chain joins TRBV20-1 to TRBJ2-1; TRBD2 is a possible D gene (6 bases). The CDR3 reads CSASRAGTYNEQFF. CDR3 nucleotides: TGCAGTGCTAGCCGAGCGGGTACCTACAATGAGCAGTTCTTC.